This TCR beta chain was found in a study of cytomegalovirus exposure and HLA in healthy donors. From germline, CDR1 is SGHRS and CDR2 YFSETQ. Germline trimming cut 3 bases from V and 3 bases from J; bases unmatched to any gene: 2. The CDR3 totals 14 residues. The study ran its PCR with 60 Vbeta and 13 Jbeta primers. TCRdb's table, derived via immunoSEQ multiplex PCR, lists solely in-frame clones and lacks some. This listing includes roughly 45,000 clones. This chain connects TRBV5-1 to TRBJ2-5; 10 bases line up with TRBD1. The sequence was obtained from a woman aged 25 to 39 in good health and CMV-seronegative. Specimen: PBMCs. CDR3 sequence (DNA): TGCGCCAGCAGCTGGGGGACAGGGGAAGAGACCCAGTACTTC. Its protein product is CASSWGTGEETQYF. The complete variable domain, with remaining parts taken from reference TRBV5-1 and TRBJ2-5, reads KAGVTQTPRYLIKTRGQQVTLSCSPISGHRSVSWYQQTPGQGLQFLFEYFSETQRNKGNFPGRFSGRQFSNSRSEMNVSTLELGDSALYLCASSWGTGEETQYFGPGTRLLVL.